The text below deals with one T cell receptor (beta chain). Its antigen is currently unknown. TCRdb redid the calling of the 5' RACE reads with MiXCR, one entry per CDR3 protein. The sample holds fewer than 650,000 distinct CDR3 sequences, 17% seen once. The data are from a study of T-cell memory formation after mild COVID-19. Study-wide results and limits: Clones from the second wave (peaking day 37) had unconfirmed SARS-CoV-2 specificity.

Trimming removed 3 bases at V and 7 bases at J, with 16 bases between. The CDR3 covers 14 residues. CDR1 and CDR2 (germline): SGHRS, YFSETQ. Sequenced input: PBMCs or a T cell subset sorted from them (not recorded which). The chain has TRBV5-1 and TRBJ2-5, with D possibly being TRBD1 or TRBD2 (5 bases each). The TCR comes from an adult woman who had mild COVID-19 (a few samples of this study predate the infection). Cell type and time point are not known. The CDR3 is CASSSGPDYRTQYF. CDR3 DNA: TGCGCCAGCAGCTCGGGACCAGATTATCGGACCCAGTACTTC.